The 18 T cell receptor beta chains given below trace back to one sample, sequenced in a study of Ad26.COV2.S vaccination and SARS-CoV-2 variants (dated by TCRdb to about 2021). The library was built by means of the immunoSEQ multiplex PCR assay. The immuneACCESS repertoire file appears here via TCRdb, limited to in-frame rearrangements. These files lack a portion of the clones; in checked studies, under half of the deficit traces to unresolved V genes, and the cause of the others is not known. This sample holds roughly 500,000 clones; approximately 88% were observed only once. 9.5% to 15% of the sample rests with the top ten. The treatment or condition label, as the study defines it: some 20 received Ad26.COV2.S at low or high dose, single or two shots; about 5 received placebo; per-sample allocation not given. Repertoires of vaccine and placebo recipients were sequenced from samples taken on day 63 after the first injection.

The material was peripheral blood, obtained in a trial of Ad26.COV2.S vaccine versus placebo. These TCRs come from a person aged 18-60 years who received the Ad26.COV2.S COVID-19 vaccine or a placebo.

The V call is TRBV29-1, the J call TRBJ2-1; D is undetermined. With 7 bases removed from V and 5 bases from J, the gap between germline ends came to 12 bases. CDR3 length equals 12 residues. Germline assignment: CDR1 SQVTM and CDR2 ANQGSEA. The CDR3 protein is CSATDGDNEQFF. CDR3 in DNA: TGCAGCGCCACGGACGGAGACAATGAGCAGTTCTTC.

The rearrangement joins TRBV7-8 to TRBJ1-2, with D unresolved. CDR1 SGHVS and CDR2 FQNEAQ come from the germline V gene. Trimming stripped 1 base from V and 5 bases from J, with 11 bases between. This CDR3 is built from 14 residues. Written as DNA, the CDR3 is TGTGCCAGCAGCTTAGGAACGGTTCTATATGGCTACACCTTC. It is translated as CASSLGTVLYGYTF.

The genes are TRBV30 and TRBJ1-2; TRBD1 matches at 7 bases. The CDR3 loop spans 13 amino acids. With V trimmed by 1 base and J by 1 base, 0 bases remained unmatched. In germline, CDR1 is GTSNPN, CDR2 SVGIG (reference sequence). CDR3 in amino acids: CAWSGDSNYGYTF. The CDR3 nucleotides read TGTGCCTGGAGTGGGGACAGTAACTATGGCTACACCTTC.

This chain uses TRBV27 with TRBJ2-7; no clear D. The CDR3 spans 13 residues. Germline lookup yields CDR1 MNHEY and CDR2 SMNVEV (reference sequence). Trimming removed 3 bases at V and 7 bases at J, with 13 bases between. The CDR3 DNA follows: TGTGCCAGCAGTTTGGCACGGACGTTGGAGCAGTACTTC. Translating gives CASSLARTLEQYF.

The J gene is TRBJ2-3, the V gene TRBV2; no reliable D call. CDR1 and CDR2 from the germline V gene are SNHLY and FYNNEI. The length of the CDR3 is 12 residues. V lost 4 bases and J lost 6, with 8 bases in between. The CDR3 DNA is TGTGCCAGCAGTGCCTCTGGGGATACGCAGTATTTT. Residues: CASSASGDTQYF.

The V and J genes are TRBV19 and TRBJ2-2; TRBD1 aligns across 9 bases. The CDR3 extends over 18 amino acids. V trimming: 7 bases; J trimming: 6 bases; junction bases outside the gene matches: 18. Looked up from germline, CDR1 is LNHDA and CDR2 is SQIVND (reference sequence). This CDR3 reads CASKGGQGSGKVAGELFF. CDR3 DNA sequence: TGTGCCAGTAAAGGGGGACAGGGTTCGGGGAAGGTGGCCGGGGAGCTGTTTTTT.

This clone was recorded only once. V and J are TRBV29-1 and TRBJ1-1; 7 bases are a match to TRBD1. Germline CDR1 reads SQVTM; CDR2 reads ANQGSEA. Trimming at V came to 2 bases and at J to 5 bases, leaving 5 bases not matched to a gene. The CDR3 length is 13 residues. The CDR3 sequence is CSVERDSRTEAFF. The CDR3 DNA reads TGCAGCGTTGAAAGGGACAGTAGGACTGAAGCTTTCTTT.

The chain combines TRBV30 with TRBJ2-1; perhaps TRBD1 as D (6 bases). Per germline, CDR1 GTSNPN and CDR2 SVGIG (reference sequence). This CDR3 spans 14 amino acids. Trimming removed 1 base from V and 9 bases from J, with 16 bases in between. CDR3 nucleotide sequence: TGTGCCTGGAGTGGCCTAGGCAGGGGTGGTGAGCAGTTCTTC. Its translation: CAWSGLGRGGEQFF.

This chain uses TRBV11-3 with TRBJ2-3; D is ambiguous. The CDR3 is 13 amino acids. Germline CDR1 SGHNT, CDR2 YENEEA. V gave up 0 bases and J gave up 4 bases, with 5 bases separating them. The CDR3 DNA reads as TGTGCCAGCAGCTTAGAAAGGGCAGATACGCAGTATTTT. It yields the protein CASSLERADTQYF.

The chain carries TRBV28 and TRBJ1-2; D gene ambiguous. CDR3 size: 13 residues. The ends were cut back, 5 bases at V and 4 bases at J, with 11 bases in the middle. The germline V gene encodes CDR1 MDHEN and CDR2 SYDVKM. CDR3 sequence reads: CASSPIGAYGYTF. CDR3 DNA sequence: TGTGCCAGCAGTCCGATCGGTGCCTATGGCTACACCTTC.

This clone was recorded once. The chain uses TRBV3-1 (or the pseudogene TRBV3-2) and TRBJ1-6; D gene unclear. Germline values: CDR1 LGHDT, CDR2 YNNKEL (reference sequence). V was shortened by 5 bases and J by 6 bases, with 14 bases between the two germline ends. This CDR3 region has 15 residues. CDR3 coding DNA: TGTGCCAGCAGCAATACCCCCACAGCTAATTCACCCCTCCACTTT. Translated: CASSNTPTANSPLHF.

V is TRBV6-5 and J is TRBJ2-7; TRBD1 matches at 10 bases. CDR1 is MNHEY and CDR2 is SVGAGI in the germline V gene. The CDR3 is made up of 13 amino acids. The J segment lost 6 bases and the V segment lost 6 bases, leaving 5 bases of the junction unmatched. Here the CDR3 reads CASRRQGAGEQYF. CDR3 DNA sequence: TGTGCCAGCAGAAGACAGGGGGCTGGCGAGCAGTACTTC.

This chain links TRBV30 with TRBJ1-2; TRBD1 agrees at 7 bases. Germline V lookup: CDR1 GTSNPN, CDR2 SVGIG (reference sequence). V lost 0 bases to trimming and J lost 2 bases; unmatched junction nucleotides: 3. The CDR3 covers 14 residues. The chain's CDR3 is CAWSVRQGNYGYTF. CDR3 nucleotide sequence: TGTGCCTGGAGTGTACGACAGGGAAACTATGGCTACACCTTC.

The chain recombines TRBV7-8 with TRBJ2-7; D remains unclear. Germline CDR1 is SGHVS and CDR2 is FQNEAQ. V lost 1 base and J 3 bases, leaving 7 bases between the germline ends. CDR3 length: 13 residues. The CDR3 loop is CASSLEPGYEQYF. As DNA, the CDR3 is TGTGCCAGCAGCTTAGAGCCAGGCTACGAGCAGTACTTC.

The CDR3 is CASNGGAEAFF. The CDR3 DNA reads as TGTGCCAGCAACGGGGGCGCTGAAGCTTTCTTT. The V gene is TRBV28, the J gene TRBJ1-1; perhaps TRBD1 as D (6 bases). Germline assignment: CDR1 MDHEN and CDR2 SYDVKM. The V end was cut by 7 bases, the J end by 6 bases, with 9 bases between. This CDR3 is 11 amino acids long.

The chain uses TRBV27 and TRBJ1-1; D is unresolved. V shed 7 bases and J shed 3 bases, with 12 bases lying between them. There are 13 residues in the CDR3. Germline V CDR1 and CDR2: MNHEY, SMNVEV (reference sequence). CDR3 sequence: CASNKTPYTEAFF. CDR3 nucleotide sequence: TGTGCCAGCAACAAAACCCCTTACACTGAAGCTTTCTTT.

The chain recombines TRBV29-1 with TRBJ2-3, with 16 bases fitting TRBD2. The junction had 5 bases not matched to a gene; V was cut back by 6 bases and J by 5 bases. Germline lookup yields CDR1 SQVTM and CDR2 ANQGSEA. The CDR3 is 15 residues long. DNA of the CDR3: TGCAGCGTCCGGGGACTAGCGGGAGGGGAAGATACGCAGTATTTT. This translates into CSVRGLAGGEDTQYF.

The V call is TRBV28, the J call TRBJ2-5, with D possibly called TRBD1 or TRBD2 (5 bases each). CDR3 length equals 15 residues. V was clipped by 6 bases and J by 2 bases, with 16 bases between them. The germline V gene encodes CDR1 MDHEN and CDR2 SYDVKM. The CDR3 is CASRTPGTEQETQYF. The CDR3 DNA sequence: TGTGCCAGCAGAACCCCCGGGACGGAACAAGAGACCCAGTACTTC.